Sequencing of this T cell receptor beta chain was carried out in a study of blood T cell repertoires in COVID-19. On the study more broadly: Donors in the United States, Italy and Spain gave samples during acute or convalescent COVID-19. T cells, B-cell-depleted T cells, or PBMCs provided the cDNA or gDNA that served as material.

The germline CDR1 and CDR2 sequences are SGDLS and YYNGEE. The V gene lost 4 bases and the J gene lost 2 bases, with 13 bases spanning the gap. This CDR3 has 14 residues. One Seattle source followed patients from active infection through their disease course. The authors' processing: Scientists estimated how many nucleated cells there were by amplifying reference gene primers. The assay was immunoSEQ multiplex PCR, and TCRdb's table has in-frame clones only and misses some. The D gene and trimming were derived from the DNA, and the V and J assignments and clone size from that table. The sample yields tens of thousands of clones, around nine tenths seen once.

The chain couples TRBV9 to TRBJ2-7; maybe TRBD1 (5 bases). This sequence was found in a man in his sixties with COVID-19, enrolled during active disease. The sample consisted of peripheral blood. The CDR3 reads CASSTNDRAYEQYF. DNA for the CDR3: TGTGCCAGCAGCACTAATGACAGAGCCTACGAGCAGTACTTC.